The rows below give T cell receptor beta chains drawn from one sample of a study of blood T cell repertoires in COVID-19. Some clones are missing from TCRdb's copy, which holds only in-frame ones; the method was immunoSEQ multiplex PCR. The table records fewer than 200,000 clones, about 88% of them present only once. The specimen sequenced was PBMCs or T cells enriched from blood (not recorded which). Receptors originate from a woman aged 40 to 50 in a cohort exposed to, infected with or recovered from COVID-19 (not recorded which). Both conserved end residues are part of each CDR3. The D gene is left open where the match is weak.

d_gene: NA; j_gene: TRBJ2-3; v_gene: TRBV4-3; CDR3aa: CASSQGERTQYF
d_gene: NA; j_gene: TRBJ2-7; v_gene: TRBV29-1; CDR3aa: CSVEGQNHEQYF
d_gene: TRBD1; j_gene: TRBJ1-2; v_gene: TRBV7-2; CDR3aa: CASSLSTGGHYGYTF
d_gene: NA; j_gene: TRBJ1-1; v_gene: TRBV6-5; CDR3aa: CASSYSINGGTEAFF
d_gene: TRBD2; j_gene: TRBJ2-7; v_gene: TRBV6-5; CDR3aa: CASRPSGETYEQYF
d_gene: NA; j_gene: TRBJ2-4; v_gene: TRBV4-3; CDR3aa: CASSPSDITKNIQYF
d_gene: TRBD1; j_gene: TRBJ2-7; v_gene: TRBV5-6; CDR3aa: CASSPGQGSYEQYF
d_gene: TRBD1; j_gene: TRBJ2-7; v_gene: TRBV7-2; CDR3aa: CASSLDRVSYEQYF
d_gene: TRBD1; j_gene: TRBJ2-2; v_gene: TRBV4-1; CDR3aa: CASSLGQGAFGELFF
d_gene: NA; j_gene: TRBJ2-2; v_gene: TRBV3-1/TRBV3-2; CDR3aa: CASRQAQVRVGELFF
d_gene: NA; j_gene: TRBJ2-1; v_gene: TRBV11-3; CDR3aa: CASSLVGAGYNEQFF
d_gene: TRBD1; j_gene: TRBJ2-1; v_gene: TRBV25-1; CDR3aa: CASSNRPGQGANEQFF
d_gene: NA; j_gene: TRBJ2-1; v_gene: TRBV6-2/TRBV6-3; CDR3aa: CASSYSAYRKQFF
d_gene: NA; j_gene: TRBJ2-5; v_gene: TRBV7-2; CDR3aa: CASSPARVRETQYF
d_gene: NA; j_gene: TRBJ1-1; v_gene: TRBV3-1/TRBV3-2; CDR3aa: CASSQANRVLGTEAFF
d_gene: TRBD2; j_gene: TRBJ2-5; v_gene: TRBV12-5; CDR3aa: CASGLGSSGGALETQYF
d_gene: TRBD2; j_gene: TRBJ2-1; v_gene: TRBV7-9; CDR3aa: CASSLPRTGGSRNEQFF
d_gene: NA; j_gene: TRBJ1-1; v_gene: TRBV4-3; CDR3aa: CASSPKWAGGTEAFF
d_gene: NA; j_gene: TRBJ2-7; v_gene: TRBV29-1; CDR3aa: CSVELPGLTYYEQYF
d_gene: TRBD1; j_gene: TRBJ1-2; v_gene: TRBV5-6; CDR3aa: CASSLGQAILNYGYTF
d_gene: NA; j_gene: TRBJ1-2; v_gene: TRBV28; CDR3aa: CASTSPGEGIGYTF
d_gene: NA; j_gene: TRBJ1-2; v_gene: TRBV11-3; CDR3aa: CASSLVRFHGYTF
d_gene: TRBD1; j_gene: TRBJ1-1; v_gene: TRBV5-1; CDR3aa: CASSLGQMNTEAFF
d_gene: NA; j_gene: TRBJ1-2; v_gene: TRBV19; CDR3aa: CATSFGGIYGYTF
d_gene: TRBD1; j_gene: TRBJ1-2; v_gene: TRBV12-3/TRBV12-4; CDR3aa: CASSQGTEAGYTF
d_gene: TRBD1; j_gene: TRBJ1-1; v_gene: TRBV28; CDR3aa: CASSSDRGGTEAFF
d_gene: NA; j_gene: TRBJ1-2; v_gene: TRBV5-1; CDR3aa: CASSLFGGGRTLNYGYTF
d_gene: NA; j_gene: TRBJ2-1; v_gene: TRBV24-1; CDR3aa: CATSDPSSESSYNEQFF
d_gene: TRBD2; j_gene: TRBJ2-2; v_gene: TRBV4-1; CDR3aa: CASSRLGLAGTGELFF
d_gene: NA; j_gene: TRBJ2-2; v_gene: TRBV20-1; CDR3aa: CSATEANTGELFF
d_gene: TRBD2; j_gene: TRBJ2-5; v_gene: TRBV5-5; CDR3aa: CASSPGTSGRFRQETQYF
d_gene: TRBD1; j_gene: TRBJ2-7; v_gene: TRBV28; CDR3aa: CASSPGQGEEQYF
d_gene: NA; j_gene: TRBJ1-2; v_gene: TRBV6-5; CDR3aa: CASTNRVDGYTF
d_gene: TRBD2; j_gene: TRBJ2-7; v_gene: TRBV7-9; CDR3aa: CASSLVTSGSFYEQYF
d_gene: TRBD1; j_gene: TRBJ1-1; v_gene: TRBV19; CDR3aa: CASRTTGNAFF
d_gene: TRBD2; j_gene: TRBJ2-2; v_gene: TRBV9; CDR3aa: CASSQSGLSANTGELFF
d_gene: TRBD1; j_gene: TRBJ1-5; v_gene: TRBV10-3; CDR3aa: CAISEERLGTGNNQPQHF
d_gene: TRBD1; j_gene: TRBJ1-5; v_gene: TRBV5-5; CDR3aa: CASSWDSNNQPQHF
d_gene: TRBD2; j_gene: TRBJ2-7; v_gene: TRBV6-2/TRBV6-3; CDR3aa: CASSYSDSGGYEQYF
d_gene: TRBD1; j_gene: TRBJ1-6; v_gene: TRBV27; CDR3aa: CASSSDRDHLNSPLHF
d_gene: NA; j_gene: TRBJ1-1; v_gene: TRBV9; CDR3aa: CASSPGSSSTEAFF
d_gene: NA; j_gene: TRBJ1-2; v_gene: TRBV27; CDR3aa: CASSSDFYGYTF
d_gene: TRBD1; j_gene: TRBJ2-7; v_gene: TRBV15; CDR3aa: CATSRATQGSEQYF
d_gene: NA; j_gene: TRBJ2-7; v_gene: TRBV18; CDR3aa: CASSPVPSPSYEQYF
d_gene: NA; j_gene: TRBJ1-5; v_gene: TRBV7-2; CDR3aa: CASSLQGSGNQPQHF
d_gene: NA; j_gene: TRBJ2-1; v_gene: TRBV4-2; CDR3aa: CASSQGGLGEQFF
d_gene: TRBD2; j_gene: TRBJ2-1; v_gene: TRBV29-1; CDR3aa: CSVEGTRTSGRGSYNEQFF
d_gene: TRBD1; j_gene: TRBJ2-7; v_gene: TRBV10-1; CDR3aa: CASRTPILDRADEQYF
d_gene: NA; j_gene: TRBJ2-2; v_gene: TRBV2; CDR3aa: CASSVATGELFF
d_gene: TRBD1; j_gene: TRBJ1-2; v_gene: TRBV5-1; CDR3aa: CASSPTRDRTNYGYTF
d_gene: TRBD2; j_gene: TRBJ2-7; v_gene: TRBV6-2/TRBV6-3; CDR3aa: CASSYGGLAGGEQYF
d_gene: NA; j_gene: TRBJ2-7; v_gene: TRBV28; CDR3aa: CATRTPRGPPEQYF
d_gene: TRBD2; j_gene: TRBJ2-1; v_gene: TRBV11-2; CDR3aa: CASSLKTSGSREQFF
d_gene: TRBD1; j_gene: TRBJ1-2; v_gene: TRBV5-1; CDR3aa: CATGDSNYGYTF